This T cell receptor beta chain came from a study (dated by TCRdb to 2012 to 2014). In its sample, this clonotype comes out as medium-sized (0.01 to 0.1%). No antigen is known for it. No much larger clone is present one base from it, and per-base qualities are unavailable. The germline ends are 11 bases apart after V is trimmed by 6 bases and J by 0 bases. The CDR3 numbers 14 residues from cysteine through phenylalanine. Just the 42-base CDR3 DNA is kept, in frame starting at base 1. For sequencing, an Illumina Genome Analyzer IIx was employed. TCRdb passed the public sequencing reads through fastp at Q25 and MiXCR, retaining productive beta sequences. Duplicate CDR3 protein sequences are folded into a single record with the most common DNA and genes. The sample table holds roughly 15,000 distinct CDR3 sequences, of which around 32% were seen once. The leading ten clones occupy roughly 15% of the sample.

This TCR derives from a human donor. The sample taken for sequencing was blood. The V and J genes are TRBV12-3 or TRBV12-4 and TRBJ1-1; the D gene assignment is ambiguous. DNA sequence: TGTGCCAGCAGCGCCCAGTCCCTGAACACTGAAGCTTTCTTT. The translation is CASSAQSLNTEAFF.